This record covers a single T cell receptor beta chain. What antigen it recognizes has not been identified. No base-level quality is on record; no much larger clone is a single base apart. Inclusive of the bounding cysteine and phenylalanine, the CDR3 is 15 residues long. Kept here is only the CDR3 DNA, which spans 45 bases and is read in frame from base 1. CDR1 and CDR2 are drawn from the germline V gene: SGDLS, YYNGEE. V has 3 bases trimmed and J has 4 bases trimmed; junction bases matching no gene number 4. Patients with autoimmune disease history or receiving systemic immunosuppression were excluded from the trial. Peripheral blood for TCR sequencing was drawn from every dose cohort at baseline, at cycle 4 day 1 and at cycle 7 day 1. Samples were obtained from an open-label, multicenter, first-in-human phase I dose-escalation trial of ivuxolimab. Adults with locally advanced or metastatic melanoma, renal cell, hepatocellular, or head and neck squamous cell carcinoma were enrolled in the trial. Before TCR sequencing, CD4+ and CD8+ T cells were separately sorted from peripheral blood.

These data are taken from a study of OX40 agonist ivuxolimab in advanced cancers. Study-wide context: Ivuxolimab was an agonistic, fully human IgG2 monoclonal antibody directed against OX40 (CD134), a costimulatory receptor. Intravenous ivuxolimab was administered to patients every 2 weeks at six dose levels: 0.01, 0.1, 0.3, 1.5, 3 and 10 mg/kg. Of the roughly 52 patients in dose escalation, some 20 had hepatocellular carcinoma, about 15 had melanoma, 9 had renal cell carcinoma and 9 had head and neck cancer. In the dose-escalation cohort, roughly 80% of patients were male, and the mean age was approximately 60 years, with a range of roughly 20 to 79. Prior anti-PD-1, anti-PD-L1 or anti-CTLA-4 therapy was permitted, and about two fifths of dose-escalation patients had received checkpoint inhibitors. Three dose-escalation patients achieved partial responses, one with hepatocellular carcinoma and two with cutaneous melanoma. Peripheral TCRbeta sequencing was intended to test whether TCR sequence diversity was altered and clonal T-cell expansion was caused by ivuxolimab. The paper reports the monotherapy dose-escalation portion (N of about 50 patients) of the phase I ivuxolimab trial.

Genomic DNA was isolated from the sorted cells so that the TCRbeta CDR3 region could be sequenced. TCRbeta CDR3 regions were sequenced using the immunoSEQ Assay. The clones in this table, taken by TCRdb from immuneACCESS, are in-frame only. Not every clone is retained; where verified, under half of the shortfall comes from an unresolved V gene, and the cause of the rest is unknown. In all, the sample holds about 99,000 clones, and around 95% of those were seen once. Jointly, the top ten make up around 2% of the sample. Study-wide conclusions, independent of this receptor: Low levels of normalized T-cell clonal expansion were also seen in some patients who did not respond. The antigen specificity of the clonally expanded peripheral T cells was not determined. In partial responders in the 0.1-3.0 mg/kg groups, normalized peripheral clonal expansion was found to be among the lowest, especially among CD8+ T cells. After ivuxolimab, more expanded clones were found on average in CD8+ T cells than in CD4+ T cells. Clonal expansion of both CD4+ and CD8+ blood T cells was observed from baseline to week 6 at doses 0.1 to 3.0 mg/kg.

The chain is encoded by TRBV9 joined to TRBJ2-1; 10 central bases correspond to TRBD2. This clonotype was obtained from an adult with an advanced solid tumor such as melanoma, head and neck, liver or kidney cancer. The sample consisted of CD4+ or CD8+ T cells sorted from blood, taken in a trial of the OX40 agonist ivuxolimab. CDR3 protein: CASSEGTSVYNEQFF. The DNA reads TGTGCCAGCAGCGAAGGGACTAGCGTGTACAATGAGCAGTTCTTC.